These 13 T cell receptor beta chains originate from one sample sequenced in a study of regulatory T cells in long-lasting Graves disease. Construction of TCR beta libraries relied on iRepertoire HTBI primers and on Arm-PCR targeting CDR3 regions. TCRdb reanalysed the multiplex PCR reads using MiXCR and keeps one entry per CDR3 protein. Of around 480,000 distinct CDR3 sequences listed, 16% are singletons. Documented time point: newly diagnosed GD, antithyroid drugs for less than 3 months. From PBMCs, RNA was extracted and then used to make the TCR library. These same records also appear under a second study, on T cells in Graves' hyperthyroidism and ophthalmopathy.

Sequencing used peripheral blood mononuclear cells (PBMCs), obtained at new diagnosis, from a patient treated with antithyroid drugs. These receptors were collected from a middle-aged woman with Graves disease.

This clonotype was detected many times. The chain links TRBV7-8 to TRBJ2-5; 7 nucleotides line up with TRBD1. Germline CDR1 SGHVS, CDR2 FQNEAQ. The CDR3 runs to 17 residues. V was clipped by 5 bases and J by 3 bases; unmatched bases: 15. The CDR3 coding sequence is TGTGCCAGCAGCCGATTCCGGGACAGAAGACCTAAAGAGACCCAGTACTTC. It codes for CASSRFRDRRPKETQYF.

This clonotype was observed once. A much more abundant neighbour one base away suggests this may be a read error. This CDR3 is missing its conserved last phenylalanine or tryptophan, likely due to a read error. The chain recombines TRBV28 with TRBJ1-2, with D uncertain. Germline V gene sequence: CDR1 MDHEN, CDR2 SYDVKM. The CDR3 is 13 residues long. V lost 4 bases to trimming and J lost 3 bases, with 9 bases between them. This CDR3 reads CASSSEGYYGYTL. The CDR3 bases are TGTGCCAGCAGTTCAGAGGGCTACTATGGCTACACCTTA.

V is TRBV19 and J is TRBJ2-3, with no clear D. The CDR3 has 10 residues. The germline V gene encodes CDR1 LNHDA and CDR2 SQIVND (reference sequence). Trimming shortened V by 7 bases and J by 3 bases, and 2 bases separated the two germline ends. DNA of the CDR3: TGTGCCAGTAAAACAGATACGCAGTATTTT. Amino acid sequence: CASKTDTQYF.

There are many counts of this clonotype. V is TRBV6-1 and J is TRBJ1-5; D is perhaps TRBD1 (6 bases). Germline V gene data show CDR1 as MNHNS and CDR2 as SASEGT. CDR3 length equals 15 residues. Trimming took 8 bases from V and 0 from J, leaving 14 bases between them. CDR3 nucleotide sequence: TGTGCCAGCCATATGCAGGGACATAGCAATCAGCCCCAGCATTTT. It is translated as CASHMQGHSNQPQHF.

This clonotype has at least ten counts. The rearrangement links TRBV28 to TRBJ2-3, with TRBD2 matching 13 bases. Germline V gene sequence: CDR1 MDHEN, CDR2 SYDVKM. The CDR3 has 21 residues. J gave up 6 bases and V 5 bases, and 23 bases lay outside the gene matches. The CDR3 here is CASSLTSELAGGRMKSDTQYF. The CDR3 DNA reads TGTGCCAGCAGTCTCACGTCCGAACTAGCGGGGGGGCGGATGAAGTCGGATACGCAGTATTTT. Combining the CDR3 with reference TRBV28 and TRBJ2-3 gives the whole variable domain DVKVTQSSRYLVKRTGEKVFLECVQDMDHENMFWYRQDPGLGLRLIYFSYDVKMKEKGDIPEGYSVSREKKERFSLILESASTNQTSMYLCASSLTSELAGGRMKSDTQYFGPGTRLTVL.

This clonotype was recorded at least ten times. The chain employs TRBV12-3 or TRBV12-4 and TRBJ1-2; 12 bases agree with TRBD1. The CDR3 is 14 residues long. Trimming took 6 bases from V and 3 from J; bases not matched to a gene: 2. The CDR3 DNA reads TGTGCCAGCAGCGGGACAGGGGGCGACTATGGCTACACCTTC. Its translation is CASSGTGGDYGYTF.

In its sample, this clonotype was seen many times. The V gene is TRBV6-1, the J gene TRBJ2-7, with no clear D. Germline lookup yields CDR1 MNHNS and CDR2 SASEGT. The CDR3 loop spans 13 amino acids. V was cut by 0 bases and J by 3 bases, with 6 bases left in between. The CDR3 DNA sequence: TGTGCCAGCAGTGAAGCGAGCATCTACGAGCAGTACTTC. It codes for CASSEASIYEQYF.

This clonotype was seen only a few times. The chain combines TRBV10-3 with TRBJ2-7; possibly TRBD1 for D (5 bases). Germline V gene sequence: CDR1 ENHRY, CDR2 SYGVKD. V lost 9 bases, J lost 5 bases, and 17 bases lay in between. CDR3 size: 13 residues. CDR3 loop: CAIASGPLNEQYF. CDR3 bases: TGTGCCATAGCGTCAGGGCCCTTGAACGAGCAGTACTTC.

This clonotype was seen a handful of times. The chain combines TRBV4-2 with TRBJ1-2; 7 bases fit TRBD1. This CDR3 has 15 amino acids. The junction had 7 bases not matched to a gene; V was cut back by 2 bases and J by 4 bases. Looked up from germline, CDR1 is LGHNA and CDR2 is YNFKEQ. The CDR3, as DNA: TGTGCCAGCAGCCAACCAGGGGGAGAGAGCTATGGCTACACCTTC. Translation gives CASSQPGGESYGYTF.

This clonotype was seen repeatedly, ten times or more. The genes are TRBV9 and TRBJ1-4, with D maybe TRBD1 (5 bases). The V gene's germline CDR1 is SGDLS and CDR2 YYNGEE. The CDR3 totals 16 residues. The ends were cut back, 4 bases at V and 4 bases at J, with 17 bases in the middle. CDR3 DNA sequence: TGTGCCAGCAGCCCGGGTCAGGGAAGTGGTAATGAAAAACTGTTTTTT. It codes for CASSPGQGSGNEKLFF.

This clonotype was detected many times. The chain carries TRBV7-9 and TRBJ1-2; D not resolved. Trimming left V 7 bases short and J 2 bases short, with 11 bases between. The CDR3 loop spans 13 amino acids. CDR1 and CDR2 from the germline V gene are SEHNR and FQNEAQ (reference sequence). The DNA for the CDR3 is TGTGCCAGCACCCCAGAAGGGAACTATGGCTACACCTTC. This encodes CASTPEGNYGYTF.

This clonotype was seen ten or more times. The J gene is TRBJ2-7, the V gene TRBV6-1; D is possibly TRBD1 (6 bases). The V and J ends lost 8 bases and 3 bases respectively, with 8 bases between them. The CDR3 runs 11 residues. Looked up from germline, CDR1 is MNHNS and CDR2 is SASEGT. The chain's CDR3 is CASGQSYEQYF. CDR3 nucleotide sequence: TGTGCCAGCGGACAGAGCTACGAGCAGTACTTC.

This clonotype was observed a single time. J is TRBJ2-7 and V is TRBV6-2 or TRBV6-3; the D gene is possibly TRBD1 (6 bases). V lost 6 bases and J lost 3, with 15 bases in between. This CDR3 has 14 amino acids. Looked up from germline, CDR1 is MNHEY and CDR2 is SVGEGT. The CDR3 DNA reads as TGTGCCAGCAGACACTACGGGACACTCTACGAGCAGTACTTC. Protein product: CASRHYGTLYEQYF.